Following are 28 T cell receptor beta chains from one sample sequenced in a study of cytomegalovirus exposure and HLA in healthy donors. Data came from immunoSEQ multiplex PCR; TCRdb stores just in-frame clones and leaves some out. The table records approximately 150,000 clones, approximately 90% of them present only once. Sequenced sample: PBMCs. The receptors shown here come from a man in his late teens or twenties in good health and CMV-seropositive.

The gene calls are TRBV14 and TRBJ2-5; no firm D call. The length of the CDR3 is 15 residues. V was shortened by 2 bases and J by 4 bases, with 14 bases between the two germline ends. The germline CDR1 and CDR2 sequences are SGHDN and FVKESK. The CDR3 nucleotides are TGTGCCAGCAGCCAAAGCAGAGGCCGCGGAGAGACCCAGTACTTC. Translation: CASSQSRGRGETQYF.

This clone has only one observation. CDR3 sequence: CASSLAEGTTFTDTQYF. CDR3 nucleotide sequence: TGTGCCAGCAGCTTAGCGGAGGGGACTACATTCACAGATACGCAGTATTTT. This rearrangement joins TRBV7-9 to TRBJ2-3; 7 bases are shared with TRBD2. With 0 bases clipped from V and 2 bases from J, the junction kept 8 bases outside the gene matches. Per the germline V gene, CDR1 is SEHNR and CDR2 is FQNEAQ (reference sequence). The CDR3 has 17 amino acids.

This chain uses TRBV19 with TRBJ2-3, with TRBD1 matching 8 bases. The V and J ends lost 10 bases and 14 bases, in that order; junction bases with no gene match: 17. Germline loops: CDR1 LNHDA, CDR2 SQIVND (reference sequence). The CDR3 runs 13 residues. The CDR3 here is CATLDRVSQGPYF. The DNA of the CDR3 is TGTGCCACCCTGGACAGGGTCAGTCAAGGTCCGTATTTT.

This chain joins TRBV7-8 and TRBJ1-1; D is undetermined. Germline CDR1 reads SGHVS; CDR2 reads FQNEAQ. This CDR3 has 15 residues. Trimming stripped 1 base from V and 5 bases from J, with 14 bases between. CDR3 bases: TGTGCCAGCAGCTTAGTATCGGGAGGTGGAACTGAAGCTTTCTTT. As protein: CASSLVSGGGTEAFF.

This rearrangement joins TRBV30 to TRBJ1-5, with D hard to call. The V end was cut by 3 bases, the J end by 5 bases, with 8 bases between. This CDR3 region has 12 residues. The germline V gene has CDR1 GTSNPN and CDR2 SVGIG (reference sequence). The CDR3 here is CAWRDGDQPQHF. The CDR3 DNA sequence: TGTGCCTGGAGGGACGGGGATCAGCCCCAGCATTTT.

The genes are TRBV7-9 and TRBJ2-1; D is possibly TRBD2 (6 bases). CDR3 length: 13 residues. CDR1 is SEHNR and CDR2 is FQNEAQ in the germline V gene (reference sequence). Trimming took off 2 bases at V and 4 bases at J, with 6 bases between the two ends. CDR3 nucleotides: TGTGCCAGCAGCTTAAGCGGGTACAATGAGCAGTTCTTC. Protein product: CASSLSGYNEQFF. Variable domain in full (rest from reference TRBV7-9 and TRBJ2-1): DTGVSQNPRHKITKRGQNVTFRCDPISEHNRLYWYRQTLGQGPEFLTYFQNEAQLEKSRLLSDRFSAERPKGSFSTLEIQRTEQGDSAMYLCASSLSGYNEQFFGPGTRLTVL.

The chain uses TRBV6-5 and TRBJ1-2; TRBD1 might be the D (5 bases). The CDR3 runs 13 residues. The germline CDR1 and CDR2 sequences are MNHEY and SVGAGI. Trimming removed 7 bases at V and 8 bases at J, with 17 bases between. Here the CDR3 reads CASTSGGRGGYTF. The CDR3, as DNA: TGTGCCAGCACTTCGGGGGGGAGAGGCGGCTACACCTTC.

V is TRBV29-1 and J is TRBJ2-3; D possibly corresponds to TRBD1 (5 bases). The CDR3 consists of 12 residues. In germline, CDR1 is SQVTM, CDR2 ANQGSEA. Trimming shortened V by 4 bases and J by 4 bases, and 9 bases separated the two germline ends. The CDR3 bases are TGCAGCGTTGTAACAGGAGCAGATACGCAGTATTTT. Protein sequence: CSVVTGADTQYF.

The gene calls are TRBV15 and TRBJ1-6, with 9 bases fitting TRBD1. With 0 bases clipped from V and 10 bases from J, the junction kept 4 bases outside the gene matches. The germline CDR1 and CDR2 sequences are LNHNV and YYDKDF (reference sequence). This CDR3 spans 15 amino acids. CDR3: CATSREGQGPSPLHF. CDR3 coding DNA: TGTGCCACCAGCAGAGAGGGACAGGGACCCTCACCCCTCCACTTT.

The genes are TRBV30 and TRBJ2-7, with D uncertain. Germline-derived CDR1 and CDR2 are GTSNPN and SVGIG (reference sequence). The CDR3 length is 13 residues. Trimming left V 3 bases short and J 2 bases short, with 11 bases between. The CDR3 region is CAWSALTTYEQYF. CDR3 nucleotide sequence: TGTGCCTGGAGCGCACTAACCACCTACGAGCAGTACTTC.

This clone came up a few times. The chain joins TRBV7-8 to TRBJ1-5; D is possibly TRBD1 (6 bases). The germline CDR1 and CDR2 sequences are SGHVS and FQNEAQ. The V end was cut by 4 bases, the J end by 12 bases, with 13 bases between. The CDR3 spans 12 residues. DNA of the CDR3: TGTGCCAGCAGCTCCGACAGGTCGGTCCAGCATTTT. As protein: CASSSDRSVQHF.

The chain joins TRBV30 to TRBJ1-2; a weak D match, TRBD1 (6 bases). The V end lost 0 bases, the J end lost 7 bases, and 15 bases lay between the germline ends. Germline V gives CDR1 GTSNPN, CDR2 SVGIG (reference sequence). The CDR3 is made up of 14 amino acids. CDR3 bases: TGTGCCTGGAGTGTACAGGGTTCTATGATTGGCTACACCTTC. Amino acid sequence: CAWSVQGSMIGYTF.

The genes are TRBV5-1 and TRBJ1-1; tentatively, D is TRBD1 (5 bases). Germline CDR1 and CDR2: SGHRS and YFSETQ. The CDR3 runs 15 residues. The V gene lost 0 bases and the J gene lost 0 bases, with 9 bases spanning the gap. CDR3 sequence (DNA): TGCGCCAGCAGCTTGGTGGGGGGAATGAACACTGAAGCTTTCTTT. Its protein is CASSLVGGMNTEAFF.

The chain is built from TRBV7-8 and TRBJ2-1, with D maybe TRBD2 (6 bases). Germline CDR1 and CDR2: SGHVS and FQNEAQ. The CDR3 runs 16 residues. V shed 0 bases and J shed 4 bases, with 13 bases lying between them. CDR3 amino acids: CASSLATGLPYNEQFF. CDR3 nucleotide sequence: TGTGCCAGCAGCTTAGCGACGGGACTCCCATACAATGAGCAGTTCTTC.

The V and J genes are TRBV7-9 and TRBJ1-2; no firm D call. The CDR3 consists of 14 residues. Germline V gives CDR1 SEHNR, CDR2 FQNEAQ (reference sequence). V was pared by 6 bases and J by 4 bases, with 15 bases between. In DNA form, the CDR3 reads TGTGCCAGCAGTTTTGCCCTAACCCTCTATGGCTACACCTTC. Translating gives CASSFALTLYGYTF.

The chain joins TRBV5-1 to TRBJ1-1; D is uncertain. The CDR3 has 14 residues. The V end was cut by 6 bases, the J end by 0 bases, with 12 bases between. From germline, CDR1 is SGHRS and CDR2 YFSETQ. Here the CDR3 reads CASTHQDMNTEAFF. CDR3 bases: TGCGCCAGCACCCATCAAGACATGAACACTGAAGCTTTCTTT.

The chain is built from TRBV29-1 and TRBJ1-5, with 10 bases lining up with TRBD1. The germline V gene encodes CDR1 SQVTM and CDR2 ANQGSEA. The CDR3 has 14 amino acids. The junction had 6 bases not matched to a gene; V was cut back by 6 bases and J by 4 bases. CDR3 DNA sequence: TGCAGCGTATGGACAGGGGGGGATAATCAGCCCCAGCATTTT. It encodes CSVWTGGDNQPQHF.

CDR3 amino acids: CASSLGGTGVDGYTF. DNA for the CDR3: TGTGCCAGCAGCTTAGGTGGGACAGGGGTCGATGGCTACACCTTC. The V call is TRBV7-9, the J call TRBJ1-2; 10 bases are a match to TRBD1. Germline CDR1 is SEHNR and CDR2 is FQNEAQ (reference sequence). This CDR3 has 15 residues. V lost 1 base, J lost 6 bases, and 5 bases stayed unmatched.

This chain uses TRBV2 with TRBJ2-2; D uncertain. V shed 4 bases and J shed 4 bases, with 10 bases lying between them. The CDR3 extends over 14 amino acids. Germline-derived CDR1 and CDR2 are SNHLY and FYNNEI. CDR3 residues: CASSVRQLTGELFF. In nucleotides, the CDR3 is TGTGCCAGCAGTGTTCGACAACTCACCGGGGAGCTGTTTTTT.

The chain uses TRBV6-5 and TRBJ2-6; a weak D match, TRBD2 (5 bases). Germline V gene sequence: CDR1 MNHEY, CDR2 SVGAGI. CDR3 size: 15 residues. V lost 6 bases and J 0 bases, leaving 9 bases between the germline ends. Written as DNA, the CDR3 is TGTGCCAGCAGACCACGGGGCTCTGGGGCCAACGTCCTGACTTTC. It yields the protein CASRPRGSGANVLTF.

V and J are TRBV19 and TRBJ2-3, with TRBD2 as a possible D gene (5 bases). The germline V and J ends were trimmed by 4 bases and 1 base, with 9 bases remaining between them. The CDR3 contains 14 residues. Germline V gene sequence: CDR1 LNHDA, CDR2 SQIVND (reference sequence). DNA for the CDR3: TGTGCCAGTAGTAGTGAGGAGGGCACAGATACGCAGTATTTT. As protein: CASSSEEGTDTQYF.

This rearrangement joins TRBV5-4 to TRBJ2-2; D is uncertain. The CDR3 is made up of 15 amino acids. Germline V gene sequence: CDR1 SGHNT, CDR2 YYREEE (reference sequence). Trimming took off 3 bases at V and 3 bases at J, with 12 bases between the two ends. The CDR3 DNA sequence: TGTGCCAGCAGCTACGACACCACCCACACCGGGGAGCTGTTTTTT. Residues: CASSYDTTHTGELFF.

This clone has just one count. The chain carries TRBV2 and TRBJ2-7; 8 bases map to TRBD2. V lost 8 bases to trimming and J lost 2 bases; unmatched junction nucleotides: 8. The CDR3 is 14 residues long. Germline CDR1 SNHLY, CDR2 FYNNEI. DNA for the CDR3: TGTGCCAGCCTTGAGGGCGGGGGGACCTACGAGCAGTACTTC. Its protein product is CASLEGGGTYEQYF.

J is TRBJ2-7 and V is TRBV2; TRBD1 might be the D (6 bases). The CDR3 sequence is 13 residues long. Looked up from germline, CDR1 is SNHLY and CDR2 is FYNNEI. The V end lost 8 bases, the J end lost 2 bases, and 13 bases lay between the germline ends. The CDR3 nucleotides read TGTGCCAGCGGGGTACAGGGCCCCTACGAGCAGTACTTC. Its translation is CASGVQGPYEQYF.

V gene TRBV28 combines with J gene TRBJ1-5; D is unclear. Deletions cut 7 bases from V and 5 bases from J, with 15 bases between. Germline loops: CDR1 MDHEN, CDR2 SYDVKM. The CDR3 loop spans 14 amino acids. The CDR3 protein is CASKLFRGDQPQHF. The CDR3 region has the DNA TGTGCCAGCAAATTGTTTCGGGGAGATCAGCCCCAGCATTTT. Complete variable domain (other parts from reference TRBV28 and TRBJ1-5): DVKVTQSSRYLVKRTGEKVFLECVQDMDHENMFWYRQDPGLGLRLIYFSYDVKMKEKGDIPEGYSVSREKKERFSLILESASTNQTSMYLCASKLFRGDQPQHFGDGTRLSIL.

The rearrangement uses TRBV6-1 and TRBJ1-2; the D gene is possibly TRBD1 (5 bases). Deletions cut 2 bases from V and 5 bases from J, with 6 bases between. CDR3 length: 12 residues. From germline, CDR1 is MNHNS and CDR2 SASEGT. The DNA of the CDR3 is TGTGCCAGCAGTGAACAGGGTTATGGCTACACCTTC. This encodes CASSEQGYGYTF.

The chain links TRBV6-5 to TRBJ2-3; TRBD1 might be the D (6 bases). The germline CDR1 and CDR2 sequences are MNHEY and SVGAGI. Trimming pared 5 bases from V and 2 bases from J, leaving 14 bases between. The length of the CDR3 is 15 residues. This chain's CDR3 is CASSTGSSHTDTQYF. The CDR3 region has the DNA TGTGCCAGCAGTACAGGGTCTTCCCACACAGATACGCAGTATTTT.

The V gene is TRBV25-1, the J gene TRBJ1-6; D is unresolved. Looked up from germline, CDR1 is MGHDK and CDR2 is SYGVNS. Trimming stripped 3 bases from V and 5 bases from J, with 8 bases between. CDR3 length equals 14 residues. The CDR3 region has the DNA TGTGCCAGCAGTGATCGGGGTAATAATTCACCCCTCCACTTT. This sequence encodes CASSDRGNNSPLHF.